This T cell receptor beta chain was documented in a study of blood T cells in healthy people across ages. Donation came from healthy Caucasian individuals in Russia who were aged about 6 to 100. Germline V gene data show CDR1 as WSHSY and CDR2 as SAAADI. The CDR3 sequence is 16 residues long. Trimming took 3 bases from V and 2 from J; bases not matched to a gene: 6. Primed by a sample-barcoded 5' primer and a J-beta primer mix, a second PCR proceeded for about 6 to 12 cycles. MiXCR, applied by TCRdb to the 5' RACE reads, yields one record per CDR3 protein. The sample shows some 780,000 distinct CDR3 sequences, more than 50% of them seen only once.

The J gene is TRBJ2-3, the V gene TRBV10-2, with 9 bases matching TRBD2. Sequences were obtained from blood. This receptor was taken from a man aged 40-55 years in good health. CDR3 in amino acids: CASSETSGLSTDTQYF. CDR3 bases: TGCGCCAGCAGTGAAACTAGCGGGCTCTCCACAGATACGCAGTATTTT.